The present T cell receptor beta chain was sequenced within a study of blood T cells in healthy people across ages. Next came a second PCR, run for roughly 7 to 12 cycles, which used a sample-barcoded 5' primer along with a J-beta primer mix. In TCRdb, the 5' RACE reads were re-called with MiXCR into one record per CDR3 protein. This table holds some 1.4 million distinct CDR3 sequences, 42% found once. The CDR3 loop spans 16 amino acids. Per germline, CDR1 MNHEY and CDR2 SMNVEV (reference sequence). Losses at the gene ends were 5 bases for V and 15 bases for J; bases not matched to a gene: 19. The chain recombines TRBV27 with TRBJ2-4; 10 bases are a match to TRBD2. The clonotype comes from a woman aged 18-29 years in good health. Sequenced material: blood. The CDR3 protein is CASSLSSSGSPYELYF. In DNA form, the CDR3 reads TGTGCCAGCAGTCTTTCTTCTAGCGGGAGCCCCTACGAGCTGTACTTC.